A single sample is the source of the 29 T cell receptor beta chains below, sequenced in a study of CD8+CD57+ T cells in acquired aplastic anemia. Profiling that covered TCR beta VDJ and CDR3 relied on genomic DNA as its template. A single record per CDR3 protein comes from TCRdb applying MiXCR to the reads. The sample shows 250,000 to 350,000 distinct CDR3 sequences, 55% to 60% of them seen only once. Sequencing was carried out using sorted CD4+, CD8+, or CD8+CD57+ T cells (not recorded which) from PBMCs. The receptors shown here come from a human donor with severe aplastic anemia or a healthy control (not recorded which).

This clonotype was recorded many times. This chain joins TRBV9 and TRBJ2-7; tentatively, D is TRBD1 (6 bases). Trimming took off 3 bases at V and 0 bases at J, with 10 bases between the two ends. Looked up from germline, CDR1 is SGDLS and CDR2 is YYNGEE. The CDR3 length is 14 residues. The CDR3 sequence is CASSETGNSYEQYF. DNA for the CDR3: TGTGCCAGCAGCGAAACAGGGAACTCCTACGAGCAGTACTTC.

The chain has TRBV11-1 and TRBJ2-5; 15 bases match TRBD2. Trimming removed 1 base from V and 4 bases from J; junction bases left unmatched: 10. Germline-derived CDR1 and CDR2 are SGHAT and FQDESV (reference sequence). This CDR3 contains 19 residues. CDR3 sequence reads: CASSLETGTSGGPRETQYF. The CDR3 bases are TGTGCCAGCAGCTTAGAAACCGGGACTAGCGGGGGGCCGAGAGAGACCCAGTACTTC.

The CDR3 nucleotides are TGTGCCAGCAGCTTGGAGGCCCCCCGCCCTTACGAGCAGTACTTC. Translation: CASSLEAPRPYEQYF. The chain has TRBV7-2 and TRBJ2-7; a possible D gene is TRBD2 (5 bases). With 3 bases removed from V and 4 bases from J, the gap between germline ends came to 16 bases. Germline CDR1 SGHTA, CDR2 FQGNSA. The CDR3 loop spans 15 amino acids.

In its sample, this clonotype was seen many times. J is TRBJ1-5 and V is TRBV7-6; D call uncertain. V was clipped by 1 base and J by 9 bases, with 10 bases between them. This CDR3 spans 13 amino acids. The germline gives CDR1 SGHVS, CDR2 FNYEAQ. The CDR3 coding sequence is TGTGCCAGCAGCTTAGGGGAAAGTTTGCCCCAGCATTTT. This sequence encodes CASSLGESLPQHF. Full variable domain (outside the CDR3, taken from reference TRBV7-6 and TRBJ1-5): GAGVSQSPRYKVTKRGQDVALRCDPISGHVSLYWYRQALGQGPEFLTYFNYEAQQDKSGLPNDRFSAERPEGSISTLTIQRTEQRDSAMYRCASSLGESLPQHFGDGTRLSIL.

This clonotype was seen ten or more times. V is TRBV5-1 and J is TRBJ2-1, with 10 bases aligning to TRBD2. The germline gives CDR1 SGHRS, CDR2 YFSETQ. V lost 6 bases and J lost 7; bases outside the gene matches: 13. The CDR3 spans 16 residues. CDR3 residues: CASTVIAGGSPNEQFF. CDR3 nucleotide sequence: TGCGCCAGCACCGTCATAGCGGGGGGTAGTCCAAATGAGCAGTTCTTC.

The V and J genes are TRBV10-3 and TRBJ2-7, with 9 bases aligning to TRBD1. The V and J ends lost 4 bases and 7 bases, in that order; junction bases with no gene match: 8. CDR3 length equals 14 residues. Per the germline V gene, CDR1 is ENHRY and CDR2 is SYGVKD. CDR3 in amino acids: CAISVRDRVAEQYF. The CDR3, as DNA: TGTGCCATCAGTGTCCGGGACAGGGTAGCGGAGCAGTACTTC.

The rearrangement uses TRBV5-1 and TRBJ1-1; 7 bases match TRBD1. V trimming: 5 bases; J trimming: 6 bases; junction bases outside the gene matches: 7. CDR1 and CDR2 from the germline V gene are SGHRS and YFSETQ. The CDR3 covers 13 residues. CDR3: CASSRGGGSEAFF. CDR3 bases: TGCGCCAGCAGTCGGGGAGGGGGCTCTGAAGCTTTCTTT.

The genes are TRBV29-1 and TRBJ2-7; 8 bases match TRBD1. The V gene's germline CDR1 is SQVTM and CDR2 ANQGSEA. CDR3 length: 10 amino acids. Germline trimming cut 5 bases from V and 7 bases from J; bases unmatched to any gene: 1. The chain's CDR3 is CSVRTGEQYF. CDR3 in DNA: TGCAGCGTTCGGACAGGGGAGCAGTACTTC.

This clonotype has at least ten counts. V usage is TRBV7-9 and J usage is TRBJ1-6, with D possibly being TRBD1 (5 bases). CDR1 is SEHNR and CDR2 is FQNEAQ in the germline V gene (reference sequence). The CDR3 is 16 residues long. Trimming removed 1 base at V and 7 bases at J, with 14 bases between. As DNA, the CDR3 is TGTGCCAGCAGCTTAGATTCAGGGCTTAAGAATTCACCCCTCCACTTT. Protein product: CASSLDSGLKNSPLHF.

There are many counts of this clonotype. The genes are TRBV4-2 and TRBJ2-2, with D unclear. The length of the CDR3 is 12 residues. Germline V gene data show CDR1 as LGHNA and CDR2 as YNFKEQ. V lost 4 bases to trimming and J lost 8 bases, with 8 bases between them. CDR3 coding DNA: TGTGCCAGCAGCCCCGAAGAGGGGGAGCTGTTTTTT. Its translation is CASSPEEGELFF.

The table lists this clonotype with many counts. The CDR3 bases are TGTGCCAGCAGCCGCGGACAAATGAATTCACCCCTCCACTTT. This encodes CASSRGQMNSPLHF. The rearrangement uses TRBV14 and TRBJ1-6, with D possibly being TRBD1 (5 bases). Germline assignment: CDR1 SGHDN and CDR2 FVKESK. Trimming stripped 4 bases from V and 7 bases from J, with 11 bases between. The CDR3 has 14 amino acids. Full variable domain (rest looked up from reference TRBV14 and TRBJ1-6): EAGVTQFPSHSVIEKGQTVTLRCDPISGHDNLYWYRRVMGKEIKFLLHFVKESKQDESGMPNNRFLAERTGGTYSTLKVQPAELEDSGVYFCASSRGQMNSPLHFGNGTRLTVT.

This clonotype was counted at least ten times. V and J are TRBV7-3 and TRBJ2-2; D may be TRBD2 (7 bases). The CDR3 has 17 amino acids. From germline, CDR1 is SGHTA and CDR2 FQGTGA. V lost 1 base and J 5 bases, leaving 17 bases between the germline ends. In DNA form, the CDR3 reads TGTGCCAGCAGCTTAAAAGGGGGGGGGGCAGGAACCGGGGAGCTGTTTTTT. Translating gives CASSLKGGGAGTGELFF.

As to this clonotype: The junction departs from the called germline gene at one end, perhaps through a read error. The V gene is TRBV2, the J gene TRBJ2-3; D may correspond to TRBD1 or TRBD2 (6 bases each). The germline V gene encodes CDR1 SNHLY and CDR2 FYNNEI. The CDR3 has 12 residues. CDR3 nucleotide sequence: TGTGCTAGCAGCACGGAGGGGGGTACGCAGTATTTT. Protein sequence: CASSTEGGTQYF.

The rearrangement links TRBV7-2 to TRBJ2-7, with D possibly being TRBD1 (5 bases). The CDR3 spans 16 residues. V gave up 6 bases and J gave up 2 bases, with 20 bases separating them. Germline V gene data show CDR1 as SGHTA and CDR2 as FQGNSA. This CDR3 is CASSHKGVNIAYEQYF. The CDR3, as DNA: TGTGCCAGCAGTCACAAAGGGGTGAACATCGCCTACGAGCAGTACTTC.

This chain joins TRBV10-3 and TRBJ2-7; D possibly matches TRBD1 or TRBD2 (5 bases each). V lost 11 bases and J 2 bases, leaving 19 bases between the germline ends. The CDR3 is 14 residues long. Per the germline V gene, CDR1 is ENHRY and CDR2 is SYGVKD. CDR3 nucleotide sequence: TGTGCCTCGCGGACTGACAGCGCCCCCTACGAGCAGTACTTC. Translated: CASRTDSAPYEQYF.

This clonotype was counted a few times. In nucleotides, the CDR3 is TGCAGCGTTGAAGGAAAGGGACAAGAGACCCAGTACTTC. Residues: CSVEGKGQETQYF. V usage is TRBV29-1 and J usage is TRBJ2-5; D is unresolved. The CDR3 sequence is 13 residues long. V was cut by 1 base and J by 2 bases, with 8 bases left in between. Per the germline V gene, CDR1 is SQVTM and CDR2 is ANQGSEA.

About this clonotype: Here the CDR3 omits its conserved ending phenylalanine or tryptophan, so a read error is the likely source. The gene calls are TRBV29-1 and TRBJ1-2, with no clear D. Germline V gene data show CDR1 as SQVTM and CDR2 as ANQGSEA. V shed 4 bases and J shed 3 bases, with 12 bases lying between them. The CDR3 runs to 13 residues. The chain's CDR3 is CSVAGGDDYGYTL. CDR3 bases: TGCAGCGTTGCAGGAGGAGATGACTATGGCTACACCCTC.

This clonotype has ten or more counts. This chain's CDR3 is CASSLDSPLHF. CDR3 DNA sequence: TGCGCCAGCAGCTTGGACTCACCCCTCCACTTT. The rearrangement uses TRBV5-1 and TRBJ1-6; D unresolved. V lost 0 bases and J 10 bases, leaving 2 bases between the germline ends. The CDR3 totals 11 residues. CDR1 is SGHRS and CDR2 is YFSETQ in the germline V gene.

This clonotype was seen at least ten times. The chain recombines TRBV6-1 with TRBJ2-7; the D gene is possibly TRBD1 (5 bases). The CDR3 length is 14 residues. The V gene lost 8 bases and the J gene lost 2 bases, with 16 bases spanning the gap. Germline CDR1 and CDR2: MNHNS and SASEGT. The DNA of the CDR3 is TGTGCCAGCCTCAGGGATTTGTGGACCTACGAGCAGTACTTC. As protein: CASLRDLWTYEQYF.

In the case of this clonotype: Since a much larger clone is just one base distant, this may be a read error. This sequence joins TRBV5-1 and TRBJ2-7; D gene uncertain. The CDR3 loop spans 12 amino acids. Germline CDR1 is SGHRS and CDR2 is YFSETQ. The CDR3 sequence: CASSSLMSEPYF. CDR3 coding DNA: TGTGCCAGCAGCTCGTTAATGAGCGAGCCGTACTTC.

In its sample, this clonotype was seen many times. This chain connects TRBV5-1 to TRBJ2-2; tentatively, D is TRBD1 (5 bases). The CDR3 is 15 amino acids. The V end lost 1 base, the J end lost 0 bases, and 7 bases lay between the germline ends. Germline V gives CDR1 SGHRS, CDR2 YFSETQ. CDR3 sequence: CASSLTTANTGELFF. The CDR3 DNA follows: TGCGCCAGCAGCTTGACGACAGCGAACACCGGGGAGCTGTTTTTT.

This clonotype showed up many times. The CDR3 loop reads CASSQEGVSEAFF. In DNA form, the CDR3 reads TGTGCCAGCAGCCAAGAGGGAGTGTCTGAAGCTTTCTTT. This chain connects TRBV3-1 to TRBJ1-1; D is uncertain. This CDR3 contains 13 residues. Germline V lookup: CDR1 LGHDT, CDR2 YNNKEL (reference sequence). The V end was cut by 0 bases, the J end by 6 bases, with 8 bases between.

As concerns this clonotype: A read error may account for a junction end that differs from germline. The rearrangement links TRBV7-3 to TRBJ2-2; D assignment may be TRBD1 or TRBD2 (5 bases each). The CDR3 has 13 residues. CDR1 and CDR2 from the germline V gene are SGHTA and FQGTGA. CDR3 coding DNA: TGCGCCAGCAGCTTGAGGGGTGGCGGGGAGCTGTTTTTT. Protein sequence: CASSLRGGGELFF.

With respect to this clonotype: A junction end diverges from the germline sequence, so it may reflect a read error. The chain couples TRBV7-7 to TRBJ1-6; D is undetermined. Germline CDR1 and CDR2: SSHAT and FNYEAQ (reference sequence). This CDR3 contains 15 residues. CDR3 nucleotides: TGTGCTAGCAGCTCACGGACGGCCTATAATTCACCCCTCCACTTT. This sequence encodes CASSSRTAYNSPLHF.

The V gene is TRBV20-1, the J gene TRBJ1-5; TRBD1 aligns across 7 bases. The CDR3 loop spans 13 amino acids. V trimming: 5 bases; J trimming: 14 bases; junction bases outside the gene matches: 15. Germline values: CDR1 DFQATT, CDR2 SNEGSKA (reference sequence). CDR3 bases: TGCAGTGCTGGCAGACAGGGAAAAGCTTACGAGCATTTT. It codes for CSAGRQGKAYEHF.

The gene calls are TRBV19 and TRBJ1-6; D is uncertain. V dropped 1 base and J dropped 11 bases, with 6 bases sitting between them. The CDR3 has 12 amino acids. Germline V lookup: CDR1 LNHDA, CDR2 SQIVND (reference sequence). CDR3 amino acids: CASSIGSTPLHF. The DNA for the CDR3 is TGTGCCAGTAGTATAGGATCGACACCCCTCCACTTT.

V is TRBV19 and J is TRBJ1-6; the D gene is possibly TRBD1 (5 bases). Trimming removed 3 bases at V and 5 bases at J, with 14 bases between. The CDR3 length is 16 residues. The germline V gene has CDR1 LNHDA and CDR2 SQIVND (reference sequence). CDR3 region: CASSIAAGLDNSPLHF. The CDR3 DNA is TGTGCCAGTAGTATCGCGGCAGGGTTGGATAATTCACCCCTCCACTTT.

This chain connects TRBV2 to TRBJ1-1; D unresolved. Germline values: CDR1 SNHLY, CDR2 FYNNEI. The CDR3 loop spans 14 amino acids. The V end lost 7 bases, the J end lost 1 base, and 13 bases lay between the germline ends. DNA for the CDR3: TGTGCCAGCACTGCCCCCCCTGGGAACACTGAAGCTTTCTTT. This translates into CASTAPPGNTEAFF.

The chain links TRBV7-2 to TRBJ2-5; the match to TRBD1 covers 11 bases. Germline CDR1 SGHTA, CDR2 FQGNSA. V shed 5 bases and J 9 bases; nucleotides not matched to a gene: 14. The CDR3 runs 16 residues. CDR3 DNA: TGTGCCAGCAGCACCGAAGGACAGGGGGCATTCCGGCCCCAGTACTTC. Translating gives CASSTEGQGAFRPQYF.